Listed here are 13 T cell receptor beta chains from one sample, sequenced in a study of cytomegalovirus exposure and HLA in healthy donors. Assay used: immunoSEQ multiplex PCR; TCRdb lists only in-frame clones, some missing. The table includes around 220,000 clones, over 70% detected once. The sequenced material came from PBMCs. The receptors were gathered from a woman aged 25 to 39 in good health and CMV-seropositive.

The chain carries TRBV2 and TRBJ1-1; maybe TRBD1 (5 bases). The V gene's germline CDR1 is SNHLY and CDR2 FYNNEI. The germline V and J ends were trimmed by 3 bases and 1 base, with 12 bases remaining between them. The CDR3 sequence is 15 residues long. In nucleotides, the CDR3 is TGTGCCAGCAGTGATACGAGGCAGGGGAACACTGAAGCTTTCTTT. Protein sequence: CASSDTRQGNTEAFF.

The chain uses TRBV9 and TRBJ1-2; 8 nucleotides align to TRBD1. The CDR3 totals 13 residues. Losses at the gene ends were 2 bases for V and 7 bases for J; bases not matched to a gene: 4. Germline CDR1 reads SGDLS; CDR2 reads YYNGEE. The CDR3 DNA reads TGTGCCAGCAGCGTTCAGGGGGCCGTTGGCTACACCTTC. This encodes CASSVQGAVGYTF.

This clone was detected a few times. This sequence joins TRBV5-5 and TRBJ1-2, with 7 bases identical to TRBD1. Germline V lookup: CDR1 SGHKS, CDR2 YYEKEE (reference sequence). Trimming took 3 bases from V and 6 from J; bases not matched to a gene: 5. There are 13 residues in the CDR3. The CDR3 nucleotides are TGTGCCAGCAGCTACACAGGGGATGATGGCTACACCTTC. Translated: CASSYTGDDGYTF.

The CDR3 loop reads CASRKAGQGDYGYTF. The DNA for the CDR3 is TGTGCCAGCAGGAAAGCGGGACAGGGGGACTATGGCTACACCTTC. The chain uses TRBV4-2 and TRBJ1-2, with 11 bases fitting TRBD1. This CDR3 comprises 15 residues. Trimming at V came to 6 bases and at J to 3 bases, leaving 6 bases not matched to a gene. Per the germline V gene, CDR1 is LGHNA and CDR2 is YNFKEQ.

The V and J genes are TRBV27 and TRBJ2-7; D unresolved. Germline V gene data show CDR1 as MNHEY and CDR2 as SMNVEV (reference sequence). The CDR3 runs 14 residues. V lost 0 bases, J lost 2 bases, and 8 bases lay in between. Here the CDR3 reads CASSLSPTTYEQYF. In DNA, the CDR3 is TGTGCCAGCAGTTTATCACCGACCACCTACGAGCAGTACTTC.

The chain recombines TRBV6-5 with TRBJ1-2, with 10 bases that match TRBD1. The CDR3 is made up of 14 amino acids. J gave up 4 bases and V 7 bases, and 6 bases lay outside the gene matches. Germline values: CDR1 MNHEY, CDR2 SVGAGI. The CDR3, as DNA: TGTGCCAGCACAGCCAGGACAGGGGGCTATGGCTACACCTTC. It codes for CASTARTGGYGYTF.

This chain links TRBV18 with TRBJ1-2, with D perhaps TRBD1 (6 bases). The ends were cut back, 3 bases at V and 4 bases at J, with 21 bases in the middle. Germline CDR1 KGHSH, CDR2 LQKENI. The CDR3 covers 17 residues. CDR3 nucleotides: TGTGCCAGCTCACCCCTAGGGGGGCAGGGTCGCCTCTATGGCTACACCTTC. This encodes CASSPLGGQGRLYGYTF.

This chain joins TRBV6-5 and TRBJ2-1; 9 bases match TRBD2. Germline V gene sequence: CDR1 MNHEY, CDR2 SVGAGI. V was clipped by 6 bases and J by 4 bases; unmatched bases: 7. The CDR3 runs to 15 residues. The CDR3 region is CASSLRAGGYNEQFF. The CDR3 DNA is TGTGCCAGCAGCCTCAGGGCGGGAGGGTACAATGAGCAGTTCTTC.

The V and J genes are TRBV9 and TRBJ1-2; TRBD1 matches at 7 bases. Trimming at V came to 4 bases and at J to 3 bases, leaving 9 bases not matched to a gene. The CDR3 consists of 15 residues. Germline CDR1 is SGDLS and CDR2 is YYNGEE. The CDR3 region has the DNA TGTGCCAGCAGCACATACAGGGGCAATGACTATGGCTACACCTTC. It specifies CASSTYRGNDYGYTF.

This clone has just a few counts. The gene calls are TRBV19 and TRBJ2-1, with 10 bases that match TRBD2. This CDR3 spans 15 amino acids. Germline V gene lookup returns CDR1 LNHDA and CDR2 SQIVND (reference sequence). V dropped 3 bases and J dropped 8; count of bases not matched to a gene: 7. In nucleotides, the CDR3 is TGTGCCAGTAGTATCTCTGGACTAGCGGTGGATGAGCAGTTCTTC. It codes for CASSISGLAVDEQFF. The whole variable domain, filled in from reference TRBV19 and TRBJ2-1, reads DGGITQSPKYLFRKEGQNVTLSCEQNLNHDAMYWYRQDPGQGLRLIYYSQIVNDFQKGDIAEGYSVSREKKESFPLTVTSAQKNPTAFYLCASSISGLAVDEQFFGPGTRLTVL.

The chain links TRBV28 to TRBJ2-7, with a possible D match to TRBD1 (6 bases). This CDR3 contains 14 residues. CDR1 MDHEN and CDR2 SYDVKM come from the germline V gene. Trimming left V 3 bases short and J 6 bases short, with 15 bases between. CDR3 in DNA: TGTGCCAGCAGTTTTGGCAGGGGTTATGGCGAGCAGTACTTC. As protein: CASSFGRGYGEQYF. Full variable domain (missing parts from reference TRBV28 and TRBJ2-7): DVKVTQSSRYLVKRTGEKVFLECVQDMDHENMFWYRQDPGLGLRLIYFSYDVKMKEKGDIPEGYSVSREKKERFSLILESASTNQTSMYLCASSFGRGYGEQYFGPGTRLTVT.

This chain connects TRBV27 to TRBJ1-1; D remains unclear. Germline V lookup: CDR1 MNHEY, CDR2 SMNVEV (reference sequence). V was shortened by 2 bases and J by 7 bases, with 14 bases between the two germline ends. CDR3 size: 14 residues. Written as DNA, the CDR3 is TGTGCCAGCAGTTTACAGGTCCGTCACGGTGAAGCTTTCTTT. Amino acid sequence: CASSLQVRHGEAFF.

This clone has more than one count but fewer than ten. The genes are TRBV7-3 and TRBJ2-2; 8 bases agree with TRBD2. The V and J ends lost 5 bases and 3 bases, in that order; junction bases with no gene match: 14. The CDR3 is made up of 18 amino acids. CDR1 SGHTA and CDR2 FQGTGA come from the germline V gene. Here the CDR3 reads CASSPRLAGISDTGELFF. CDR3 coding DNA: TGTGCCAGCAGCCCCCGATTAGCGGGAATATCTGACACCGGGGAGCTGTTTTTT.